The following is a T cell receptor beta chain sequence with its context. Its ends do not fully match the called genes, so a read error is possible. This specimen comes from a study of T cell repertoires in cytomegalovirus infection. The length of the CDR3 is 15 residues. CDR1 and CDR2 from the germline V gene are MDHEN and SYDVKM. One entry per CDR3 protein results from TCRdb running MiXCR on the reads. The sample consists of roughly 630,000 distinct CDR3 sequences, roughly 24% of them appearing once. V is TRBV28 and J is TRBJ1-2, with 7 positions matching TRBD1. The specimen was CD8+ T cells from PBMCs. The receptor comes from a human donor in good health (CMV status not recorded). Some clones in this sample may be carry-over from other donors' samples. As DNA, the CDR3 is TGTGTCAGCAGCCCTACGGACAGGATCTACTATGGCTACACCTTC. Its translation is CVSSPTDRIYYGYTF.